The 17 T cell receptor beta chains below all came from one sample that was sequenced in a study of vaccination and CD4 T cells after COVID-19. The sample's treatment: roughly ten-day PBMC culture with coronavirus spike peptide pools or control peptides (ViraFEST assay). The Oncomine TCR Beta short-read assay generated sequence data from the DNA of cultured CD4+ T cells. One entry per CDR3 protein results from TCRdb running MiXCR on the PCR reads. The sample has some 15,000 distinct CDR3 sequences, 20% to 25% seen once. Their antigen targets remain unknown. Material for sequencing was cultured CD4+ T cells from blood. These receptors originate from a human donor with COVID-19.

This clonotype has just a few counts. The genes are TRBV12-3 or TRBV12-4 and TRBJ2-5, with 7 positions matching TRBD1. This CDR3 contains 16 residues. The V segment lost 7 bases and the J segment 1 base; nucleotides outside the gene matches: 12. CDR3 loop: CASTTGTVAPQETQYF. In DNA, the CDR3 is TGTGCCAGCACCACGGGGACAGTAGCACCCCAAGAGACCCAGTACTTC.

V is TRBV14 and J is TRBJ2-3; TRBD2 matches 9 bases. After removal of 4 bases from V and 5 bases from J, the junction contained 7 bases not matched to a gene. CDR1 SGHDN and CDR2 FVKESK come from the germline V gene. The CDR3 totals 15 residues. The CDR3 region has the DNA TGTGCCAGCAGCCCTGAGCGGGGGGTCGGAGATACGCAGTATTTT. Translated: CASSPERGVGDTQYF. The variable domain in full, completed from reference TRBV14 and TRBJ2-3, reads EAGVTQFPSHSVIEKGQTVTLRCDPISGHDNLYWYRRVMGKEIKFLLHFVKESKQDESGMPNNRFLAERTGGTYSTLKVQPAELEDSGVYFCASSPERGVGDTQYFGPGTRLTVL.

This clonotype was recorded a few times. The V and J genes are TRBV11-2 and TRBJ2-7; D possibly corresponds to TRBD1 (5 bases). The CDR3 is 15 amino acids. CDR1 SGHAT and CDR2 FQNNGV come from the germline V gene. The V end lost 1 base, the J end lost 3 bases, and 13 bases lay between the germline ends. In DNA form, the CDR3 reads TGTGCCAGCAGCTTAGGGTCGGGCAGGGTCTACGAGCAGTACTTC. Protein sequence: CASSLGSGRVYEQYF.

The V gene is TRBV2, the J gene TRBJ1-1, with D possibly being TRBD1 (6 bases). The germline gives CDR1 SNHLY, CDR2 FYNNEI. CDR3 length equals 19 residues. Trimming took off 10 bases at V and 0 bases at J, with 30 bases between the two ends. CDR3 sequence reads: CANTLADLRTEAMNTEAFF. The CDR3 nucleotides are TGTGCCAACACTCTTGCCGATTTACGGACAGAGGCCATGAACACTGAAGCTTTCTTT.

The table lists this clonotype with a few counts. The V call is TRBV7-2, the J call TRBJ1-1; a possible D gene is TRBD1 (6 bases). This CDR3 spans 15 amino acids. The V gene's germline CDR1 is SGHTA and CDR2 FQGNSA. The V end was cut by 5 bases, the J end by 2 bases, with 15 bases between. Here the CDR3 reads CASSPGAGANTEAFF. The CDR3 DNA sequence: TGTGCCAGCAGCCCAGGGGCAGGGGCAAACACTGAAGCTTTCTTT.

This clonotype counts as medium-sized (0.01 to 0.1%). This chain uses TRBV15 with TRBJ2-3; 7 bases match TRBD1. The V gene's germline CDR1 is LNHNV and CDR2 YYDKDF (reference sequence). CDR3 size: 13 residues. V lost 5 bases and J lost 4; bases outside the gene matches: 3. CDR3 in amino acids: CATSPQGADTQYF. In DNA form, the CDR3 reads TGTGCCACCAGCCCTCAGGGGGCAGATACGCAGTATTTT.

Only a few counts were recorded for this clonotype. The chain combines TRBV9 with TRBJ1-1; possible D gene TRBD1, 5 bases. From germline, CDR1 is SGDLS and CDR2 YYNGEE. Trimming removed 3 bases at V and 2 bases at J, with 11 bases between. This CDR3 is built from 14 residues. The chain's CDR3 is CASSAGTLNTEAFF. CDR3 bases: TGTGCCAGCAGCGCAGGGACTCTAAACACTGAAGCTTTCTTT.

This clonotype counts as medium-sized. This chain connects TRBV7-2 to TRBJ1-2, with D possibly TRBD1 on 6 matching bases. Trimming shortened V by 5 bases and J by 4 bases, and 17 bases separated the two germline ends. There are 15 residues in the CDR3. Germline-derived CDR1 and CDR2 are SGHTA and FQGNSA. The CDR3 reads CASSLGGQGSYGYTF. Here the CDR3 DNA reads TGTGCCAGCAGCCTCGGGGGGCAGGGGAGCTATGGCTACACCTTC. Full variable domain (remainder filled in from reference TRBV7-2 and TRBJ1-2): GAGVSQSPSNKVTEKGKDVELRCDPISGHTALYWYRQSLGQGLEFLIYFQGNSAPDKSGLPSDRFSAERTGGSVSTLTIQRTQQEDSAVYLCASSLGGQGSYGYTFGSGTRLTVV.

The table lists this clonotype with a few counts. The chain joins TRBV27 to TRBJ2-5; TRBD2 aligns across 14 bases. V lost 5 bases, J lost 3 bases, and 8 bases stayed unmatched. CDR3 length: 17 residues. The V gene's germline CDR1 is MNHEY and CDR2 SMNVEV (reference sequence). The DNA of the CDR3 is TGTGCCAGCAGTCACCAACCGGGACTAGCGGGGGAAGAGACCCAGTACTTC. This translates into CASSHQPGLAGEETQYF.

The V call is TRBV12-3 or TRBV12-4, the J call TRBJ2-3, with 9 bases fitting TRBD1. CDR3 length: 15 residues. The ends lost 3 bases at V and 2 bases at J; junction bases unmatched: 3. Here the CDR3 DNA reads TGTGCCAGCAGTTTGGGACAGGGACCCACAGATACGCAGTATTTT. Protein: CASSLGQGPTDTQYF.

This clonotype is labeled as medium-sized (0.01 to 0.1%). The chain carries TRBV6-5 and TRBJ1-5; D might be TRBD1 (5 bases). Trimming stripped 4 bases from V and 0 bases from J, with 13 bases between. The CDR3 runs to 16 residues. Germline V gene data show CDR1 as MNHEY and CDR2 as SVGAGI. In DNA, the CDR3 is TGTGCCAGCAGTTTGAGACAGCCCTATAGCAATCAGCCCCAGCATTTT. Residues: CASSLRQPYSNQPQHF.

The V gene is TRBV12-3 or TRBV12-4, the J gene TRBJ2-6; no clear D. Trimming cost V 2 bases and J 1 base, with 6 bases left between them. The CDR3 totals 15 residues. The CDR3 region is CASSLYGSGANVLTF. The CDR3 DNA reads as TGTGCCAGCAGTTTATATGGGTCTGGGGCCAACGTCCTGACTTTC.

This chain links TRBV20-1 with TRBJ2-7, with D possibly called TRBD1 or TRBD2 (5 bases each). V lost 5 bases and J lost 3, with 11 bases in between. The CDR3 runs 12 residues. Germline values: CDR1 DFQATT, CDR2 SNEGSKA (reference sequence). CDR3: CSAGTDGYEQYF. The CDR3 bases are TGCAGTGCTGGGACGGACGGCTACGAGCAGTACTTC.

This clonotype has more than one count but fewer than ten. J is TRBJ2-5 and V is TRBV20-1; D not resolved. V was cut by 1 base and J by 7 bases, with 19 bases left in between. This CDR3 contains 15 residues. Germline V gene sequence: CDR1 DFQATT, CDR2 SNEGSKA (reference sequence). CDR3 sequence: CSARVPDGSTGTQYF. The CDR3 nucleotides are TGCAGTGCTAGAGTCCCAGACGGGTCTACGGGGACCCAGTACTTC.

The chain carries TRBV11-3 and TRBJ2-5, with TRBD1 as a possible D gene (6 bases). The ends were cut back, 1 base at V and 5 bases at J, with 14 bases in the middle. This CDR3 region has 15 residues. Per the germline V gene, CDR1 is SGHNT and CDR2 is YENEEA. CDR3 sequence (DNA): TGTGCCAGCAGCTTAGCACAGGGCGGTGGGGAGACCCAGTACTTC. Its protein product is CASSLAQGGGETQYF.

The gene calls are TRBV5-4 and TRBJ1-2, with D perhaps TRBD1 (6 bases). The V and J ends lost 2 bases and 8 bases respectively, with 10 bases between them. The CDR3 spans 12 residues. CDR1 SGHNT and CDR2 YYREEE come from the germline V gene (reference sequence). The CDR3 DNA reads TGTGCCAGCAGCTTACGGCAGGGGGGCTACACCTTC. This gives the protein CASSLRQGGYTF.

The chain couples TRBV6-2 or TRBV6-3 to TRBJ2-7, with 9 bases lining up with TRBD1. The germline V gene has CDR1 MNHEY and CDR2 SVGEGT. Trimming took 7 bases from V and 0 from J; bases not matched to a gene: 7. This CDR3 has 15 amino acids. CDR3 residues: CASNTQGAVSYEQYF. The CDR3 DNA reads as TGTGCCAGCAATACACAGGGGGCAGTCTCCTACGAGCAGTACTTC.